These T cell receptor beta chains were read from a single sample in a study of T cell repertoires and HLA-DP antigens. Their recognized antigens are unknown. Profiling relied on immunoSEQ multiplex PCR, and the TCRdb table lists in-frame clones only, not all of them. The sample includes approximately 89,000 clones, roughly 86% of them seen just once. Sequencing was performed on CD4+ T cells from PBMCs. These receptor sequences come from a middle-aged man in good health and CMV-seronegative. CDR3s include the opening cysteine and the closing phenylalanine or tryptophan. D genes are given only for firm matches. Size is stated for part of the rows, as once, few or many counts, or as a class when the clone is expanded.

CDR3 protein: CASSIEPSGVTDTQYF
CDR3 DNA: TGTGCCAGTAGTATAGAACCTAGCGGGGTTACAGATACGCAGTATTTT
D gene: TRBD2
clone size: NA
J gene: TRBJ2-3
V gene: TRBV19

CDR3 protein: CASSEMVAGGFQFF
CDR3 DNA: TGTGCCAGCAGTGAAATGGTAGCGGGAGGTTTTCAGTTCTTC
D gene: TRBD2
clone size: few
J gene: TRBJ2-1
V gene: TRBV6-1

CDR3 protein: CASSEVGLGADTQYF
CDR3 DNA: TGTGCCAGCAGTGAAGTGGGGTTGGGGGCAGATACGCAGTATTTT
D gene: NA
clone size: NA
J gene: TRBJ2-3
V gene: TRBV6-1

CDR3 protein: CASSSHRAGQETQYF
CDR3 DNA: TGTGCCAGCAGCTCCCACCGGGCGGGCCAAGAGACCCAGTACTTC
D gene: NA
clone size: NA
J gene: TRBJ2-5
V gene: TRBV7-9

CDR3 protein: CAWRTSGGALTQYF
CDR3 DNA: TGTGCCTGGCGGACTAGCGGGGGGGCCCTGACGCAGTATTTT
D gene: TRBD2
clone size: NA
J gene: TRBJ2-3
V gene: TRBV30

CDR3 protein: CASKQVLSGANVLTF
CDR3 DNA: TGTGCCAGCAAGCAGGTTCTCTCTGGGGCCAACGTCCTGACTTTC
D gene: NA
clone size: NA
J gene: TRBJ2-6
V gene: TRBV2

CDR3 protein: CASTGQGAINEQYF
CDR3 DNA: TGTGCCAGTACCGGACAGGGGGCAATCAACGAGCAGTACTTC
D gene: TRBD1
clone size: NA
J gene: TRBJ2-7
V gene: TRBV19

CDR3 protein: CASSIEGWRTDTQYF
CDR3 DNA: TGTGCCAGTAGTATCGAGGGCTGGCGCACAGATACGCAGTATTTT
D gene: NA
clone size: NA
J gene: TRBJ2-3
V gene: TRBV19

CDR3 protein: CASRTGQGNYGYTF
CDR3 DNA: TGTGCCAGCAGGACGGGACAGGGTAACTATGGCTACACCTTC
D gene: TRBD1
clone size: NA
J gene: TRBJ1-2
V gene: TRBV6-6

CDR3 protein: CASSHRTGGNTEAFF
CDR3 DNA: TGTGCCAGTAGTCATAGGACAGGGGGGAACACTGAAGCTTTCTTT
D gene: TRBD1
clone size: NA
J gene: TRBJ1-1
V gene: TRBV19

CDR3 protein: CASSLAPGSVLNTEAFF
CDR3 DNA: TGCGCCAGCAGCTTGGCCCCGGGCAGCGTACTGAACACTGAAGCTTTCTTT
D gene: NA
clone size: NA
J gene: TRBJ1-1
V gene: TRBV5-1

CDR3 protein: CASPLDPGLAGANTGELFF
CDR3 DNA: TGTGCCAGCCCTCTAGATCCGGGACTAGCGGGGGCGAACACCGGGGAGCTGTTTTTT
D gene: TRBD2
clone size: once
J gene: TRBJ2-2
V gene: TRBV7-8

CDR3 protein: CAWAQGTSYEQYF
CDR3 DNA: TGTGCCTGGGCCCAGGGTACGTCCTACGAGCAGTACTTC
D gene: NA
clone size: NA
J gene: TRBJ2-7
V gene: TRBV30